This T cell receptor (beta chain) was documented in a study of HIV-infected patients and healthy controls. Whole-study results and caveats: The diversity differences were not explained by slight age and sex differences between study cohorts.

The CDR3 has 15 amino acids. The junction had 7 bases not matched to a gene; V was cut back by 6 bases and J by 5 bases. About 500 ng RNA was reverse transcribed with alpha and beta constant-region primers. Each of the alpha and beta chains got its own library through chain-specific third strand synthesis with indices. The cDNA received a 5' RACE adapter containing a random hexamer plus an SP2 sequencing primer site. A 12-nucleotide barcode per molecule came from two concatenated random hexamers added pre-amplification. Each CDR3 protein gets one entry after TCRdb re-called the 5' RACE reads with MiXCR. The sample lists about 13,000 distinct CDR3 sequences, 11% seen once, with 6% to 7% in the top ten. This clonotype was detected many times. Its antigen is unidentified. Whole blood was used without fractionation, so all unsorted peripheral T cells were included.

The sample comprised blood. V is TRBV12-3 or TRBV12-4 and J is TRBJ2-5, with 12 bases that match TRBD1. This TCR derives from an adult in good health. CDR3 residues: CASSFPGTGGETQYF. CDR3 nucleotide sequence: TGTGCCAGCAGCTTTCCCGGGACAGGGGGCGAGACCCAGTACTTC.